This T cell receptor beta chain was found in a study of blood T cells in healthy people across ages. Trimming pared 6 bases from V and 4 bases from J, leaving 23 bases between. The CDR3 has 17 amino acids. Primers used in a second PCR of about 7 to 12 cycles were a sample-barcoded 5' primer and a J-beta primer mix. TCRdb re-called the 5' RACE reads through MiXCR, storing one row per CDR3 protein. The sample has roughly 1,100,000 distinct CDR3 sequences; approximately 25% are singletons. The data also belong to a second study, concerning T cells of mothers and their children.

The TCR comes from a girl aged 2-10 years in good health. The material sequenced was blood. This rearrangement joins TRBV12-3 or TRBV12-4 to TRBJ2-3; D might be TRBD1 or TRBD2, each matching 5 bases. In DNA, the CDR3 is TGTGCCAGCAGCCAGACTACAGGAGGATCTGAGGCAGATACGCAGTATTTT. Translated: CASSQTTGGSEADTQYF.